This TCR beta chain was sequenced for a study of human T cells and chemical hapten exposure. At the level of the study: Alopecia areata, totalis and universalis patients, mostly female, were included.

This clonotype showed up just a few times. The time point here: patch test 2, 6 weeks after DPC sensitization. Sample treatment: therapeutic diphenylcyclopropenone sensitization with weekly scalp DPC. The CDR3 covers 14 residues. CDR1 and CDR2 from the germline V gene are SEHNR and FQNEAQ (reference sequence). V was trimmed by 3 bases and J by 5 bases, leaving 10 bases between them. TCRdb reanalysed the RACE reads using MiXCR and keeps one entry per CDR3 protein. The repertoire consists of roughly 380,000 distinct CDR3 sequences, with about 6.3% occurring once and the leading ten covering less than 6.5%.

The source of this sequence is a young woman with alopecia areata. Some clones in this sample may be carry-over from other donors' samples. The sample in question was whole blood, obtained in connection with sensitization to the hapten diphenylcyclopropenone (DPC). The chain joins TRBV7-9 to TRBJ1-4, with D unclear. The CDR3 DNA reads TGTGCCAGCAGCTTCGCTACCAGCAATGAAAAACTGTTTTTT. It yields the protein CASSFATSNEKLFF.